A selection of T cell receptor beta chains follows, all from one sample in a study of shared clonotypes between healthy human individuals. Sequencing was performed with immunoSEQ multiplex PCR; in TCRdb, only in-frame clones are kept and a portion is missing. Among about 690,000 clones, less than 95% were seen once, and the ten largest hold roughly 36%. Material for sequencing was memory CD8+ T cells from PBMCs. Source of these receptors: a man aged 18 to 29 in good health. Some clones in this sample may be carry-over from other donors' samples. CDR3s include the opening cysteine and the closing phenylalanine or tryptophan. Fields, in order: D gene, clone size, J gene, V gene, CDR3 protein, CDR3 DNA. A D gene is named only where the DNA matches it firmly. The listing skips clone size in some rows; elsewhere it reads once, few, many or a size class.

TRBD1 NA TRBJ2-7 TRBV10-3 CAIRLEDRGYEQYF TGTGCCATCAGGCTCGAGGACAGGGGCTACGAGCAGTACTTC
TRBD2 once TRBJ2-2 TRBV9 CASSDSGSPGELFF TGTGCCAGCAGCGATAGCGGGAGCCCCGGGGAGCTGTTTTTT
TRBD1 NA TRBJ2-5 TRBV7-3 CASSLKRGGRGQETQYF TGTGCCAGCAGCTTAAAAAGAGGGGGCAGGGGGCAAGAGACCCAGTACTTC
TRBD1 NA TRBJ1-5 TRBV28 CASRHPDRGSGQPQHF TGTGCCAGCAGACACCCCGACAGGGGGTCTGGTCAGCCCCAGCATTTT
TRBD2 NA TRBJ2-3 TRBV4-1 CASRLAGDDTQYF TGCGCCAGCAGACTAGCGGGCGACGATACGCAGTATTTT
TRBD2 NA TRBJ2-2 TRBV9 CASSDGTSGSTGELFF TGTGCCAGCAGCGACGGGACTAGCGGGAGCACCGGGGAGCTGTTTTTT
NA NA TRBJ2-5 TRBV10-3 CAISEPPRETQYF TGTGCCATCAGTGAGCCCCCCCGGGAGACCCAGTACTTC
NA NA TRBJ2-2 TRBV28 CASSEIQDTGELFF TGTGCCAGCAGCGAGATACAGGACACCGGGGAGCTGTTTTTT
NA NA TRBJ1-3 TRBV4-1 CASSQDVGPAGNTIYF TGCGCCAGCAGCCAAGATGTTGGGCCAGCAGGAAACACCATATATTTT
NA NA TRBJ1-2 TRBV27 CASSLRRAFDNGYTF TGTGCCAGCAGTTTAAGGAGAGCCTTCGACAATGGCTACACCTTC
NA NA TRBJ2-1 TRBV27 CASSYSPMRQFF TGTGCCAGCAGTTATAGCCCTATGAGGCAGTTCTTC
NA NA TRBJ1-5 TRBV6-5 CASRRGGGNQPQHF TGTGCCAGCCGTCGGGGTGGGGGCAATCAGCCCCAGCATTTT
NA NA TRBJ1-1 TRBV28 CASSIDGTTRWANTEAFF TGTGCCAGCAGTATAGACGGGACGACCAGGTGGGCAAACACTGAAGCTTTCTTT
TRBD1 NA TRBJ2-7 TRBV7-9 CASSSGQGPLSDEQYF TGTGCCAGCAGCTCGGGACAGGGGCCTCTTTCAGACGAGCAGTACTTC
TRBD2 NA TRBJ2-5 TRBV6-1 CASSVLPSGRETQYF TGTGCCAGCAGTGTTCTGCCTAGCGGGAGAGAGACCCAGTACTTC
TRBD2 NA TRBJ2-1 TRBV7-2 CASSWASGRYNEQFF TGTGCCAGCAGCTGGGCTAGCGGGAGATACAATGAGCAGTTCTTC
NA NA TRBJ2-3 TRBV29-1 CSVEKNTQYF TGCAGCGTTGAAAAAAATACGCAGTATTTT
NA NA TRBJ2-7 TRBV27 CASSQQGYYEQYF TGTGCCAGCAGCCAACAGGGCTACTACGAGCAGTACTTC
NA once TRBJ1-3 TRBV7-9 CASSPRPGTGNTIYF TGTGCCAGCAGCCCGAGGCCCGGCACCGGAAACACCATATATTTT
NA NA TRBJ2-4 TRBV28 CASSLDVLAKNIQYF TGTGCCAGCAGTTTAGACGTACTAGCCAAAAACATTCAGTACTTC
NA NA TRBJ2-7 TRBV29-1 CSVARTKNREQYF TGCAGCGTTGCGAGGACAAAGAATCGCGAGCAGTACTTC
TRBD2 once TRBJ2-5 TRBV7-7 CASSSTGGRQETQYF TGTGCCAGCAGCTCCACGGGAGGGAGACAAGAGACCCAGTACTTC
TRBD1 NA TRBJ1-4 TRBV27 CASRVSDRPQGGEKLFF TGTGCCAGCAGGGTTTCGGACAGGCCTCAGGGGGGTGAAAAACTGTTTTTT
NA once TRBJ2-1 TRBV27 CASRLGEQFF TGTGCCAGCAGACTCGGGGAGCAGTTCTTC
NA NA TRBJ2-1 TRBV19 CASSVQLESLDEQFF TGTGCCAGTAGTGTCCAACTAGAGTCTTTGGATGAGCAGTTCTTC
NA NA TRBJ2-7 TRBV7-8 CASISRGDRQGEQYF TGCGCCAGCATCTCCCGCGGGGACAGACAGGGCGAGCAGTACTTC
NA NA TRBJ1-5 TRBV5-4 CASSFAYLAGDRSNQPQHF TGTGCCAGCAGCTTCGCCTACTTAGCAGGGGATAGGAGCAATCAGCCCCAGCATTTT
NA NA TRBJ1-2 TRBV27 CASSLSSVANYGYTF TGTGCCAGCAGTTTATCATCAGTTGCTAACTATGGCTACACCTTC
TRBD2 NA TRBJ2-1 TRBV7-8 CASSFAGGSVNEQFF TGTGCCAGCAGCTTCGCGGGAGGGTCGGTCAATGAGCAGTTCTTC
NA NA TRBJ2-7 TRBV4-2 CASSQDRFEGGMGGEQYF TGTGCCAGCAGCCAAGATCGGTTTGAAGGGGGCATGGGAGGCGAGCAGTACTTC
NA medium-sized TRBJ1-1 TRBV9 CASSGVENTEAFF TGTGCCAGCAGCGGGGTAGAGAACACTGAAGCTTTCTTT
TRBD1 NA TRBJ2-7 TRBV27 CASSPYRGGIYEQYF TGTGCCAGCAGTCCATACAGGGGCGGAATCTACGAGCAGTACTTC
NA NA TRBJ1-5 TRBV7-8 CASSLERGSSWPQHF TGTGCCAGCAGCTTAGAGAGGGGCAGCTCATGGCCCCAGCATTTT
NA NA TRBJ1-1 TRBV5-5 CASSLAGGRTEAFF TGTGCCAGCAGCTTGGCCGGCGGTCGCACTGAAGCTTTCTTT
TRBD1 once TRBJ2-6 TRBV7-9 CASSDKLDRGSSGANVLTF TGTGCCAGCAGCGATAAATTGGACAGGGGAAGCTCTGGGGCCAACGTCCTGACTTTC
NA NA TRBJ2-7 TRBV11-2 CASSLLTASSYEQYF TGTGCCAGCAGCTTACTAACGGCTAGCTCCTACGAGCAGTACTTC
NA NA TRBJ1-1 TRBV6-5 CASSYLRNTEAFF TGTGCCAGCAGTTACCTGAGAAACACTGAAGCTTTCTTT
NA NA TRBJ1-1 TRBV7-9 CASSLAGGLNTEAFF TGTGCCAGCAGCTTAGCGGGGGGGCTGAACACTGAAGCTTTCTTT
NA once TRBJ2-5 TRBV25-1 CASHQGEVGETQYF TGTGCCAGCCACCAGGGTGAGGTGGGAGAGACCCAGTACTTC
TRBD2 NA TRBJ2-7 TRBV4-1 CASSQGSLGGSYEQYF TGCGCCAGCAGCCAAGGGAGCCTCGGGGGGTCCTACGAGCAGTACTTC
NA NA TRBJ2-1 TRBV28 CASSLSRTPNHEQFF TGTGCCAGCAGTTTGTCTAGGACCCCAAACCATGAGCAGTTCTTC
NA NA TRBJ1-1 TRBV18 CASSPPTGSAFTEAFF TGTGCCAGCTCACCCCCTACAGGGTCGGCTTTCACTGAAGCTTTCTTT
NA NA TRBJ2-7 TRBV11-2 CASSLGGWSRGQYF TGTGCCAGCAGCTTAGGCGGATGGAGTCGAGGGCAGTACTTC
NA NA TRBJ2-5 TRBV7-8 CASSLPSGGWGTQYF TGTGCCAGCAGCTTACCCTCCGGGGGTTGGGGGACCCAGTACTTC